Following are 23 T cell receptor beta chains from one sample sequenced in a study of Ad26.COV2.S vaccination and SARS-CoV-2 variants. As for treatment: some 20 received Ad26.COV2.S at low or high dose, single or two shots; a few received placebo; per-sample allocation not given. Specimen acquisition occurred on day 63 following the initial vaccine or placebo injection. TCRdb's table, derived via immunoSEQ multiplex PCR, lists solely in-frame clones and lacks some. Of fewer than 400,000 clones detected, around four fifths appear once; the ten largest clones hold 2.1%. This sample comprised peripheral blood, obtained in a trial of Ad26.COV2.S vaccine versus placebo. These receptors originate from a person between 18 and 65 years old who received the Ad26.COV2.S COVID-19 vaccine or a placebo.

The genes are TRBV7-8 and TRBJ2-2, with no clear D. This CDR3 comprises 16 residues. Germline assignment: CDR1 SGHVS and CDR2 FQNEAQ. Trimming took 2 bases from V and 0 from J, leaving 10 bases between them. As DNA, the CDR3 is TGTGCCAGCAGCTTACGTCAGAGTGCGAACACCGGGGAGCTGTTTTTT. This gives the protein CASSLRQSANTGELFF.

As to this clone: This sample also contains other DNA sequences that code for the same CDR3. The chain couples TRBV2 to TRBJ2-7, with 10 bases matching TRBD2. This CDR3 contains 13 residues. The V and J ends lost 6 bases and 2 bases, in that order; junction bases with no gene match: 1. CDR1 and CDR2 from the germline V gene are SNHLY and FYNNEI. The CDR3 reads CASRSGGAYEQYF. The CDR3 region has the DNA TGTGCCAGCAGGAGCGGGGGGGCCTACGAGCAGTACTTC.

The chain employs TRBV7-6 and TRBJ2-7; 9 bases fit TRBD1. The CDR3 sequence is 14 residues long. The ends lost 5 bases at V and 3 bases at J; junction bases unmatched: 5. Germline V CDR1 and CDR2: SGHVS, FNYEAQ. The CDR3 bases are TGTGCCAGCAGCGACCGGGACAGGGTCTACGAGCAGTACTTC. This encodes CASSDRDRVYEQYF.

The chain carries TRBV5-6 and TRBJ1-5; D uncertain. The V end lost 4 bases, the J end lost 9 bases, and 11 bases lay between the germline ends. The CDR3 totals 12 residues. Germline CDR1 and CDR2: SGHDT and YYEEEE. The CDR3, as DNA: TGTGCCAGCAGCCCTGGTTTGGGGCCCCAGCATTTT. It is translated as CASSPGLGPQHF.

The chain joins TRBV23-1 to TRBJ2-7, with 7 positions matching TRBD1. TRBV23-1 is given ORF status, its function remaining uncertain. V lost 0 bases, J lost 2 bases, and 10 bases stayed unmatched. There are 17 residues in the CDR3. CDR3 DNA: TGCGCCAGCAGTCAATCCCTTCACTGGCAGGGGGCCTACGAGCAGTACTTC. The encoded protein is CASSQSLHWQGAYEQYF.

This chain joins TRBV5-1 and TRBJ2-7, with TRBD1 matching 10 bases. This CDR3 has 17 residues. The germline CDR1 and CDR2 sequences are SGHRS and YFSETQ. The junction had 15 bases not matched to a gene; V was cut back by 4 bases and J by 5 bases. The CDR3 DNA follows: TGCGCCAGCAGCACGGGGACCGGGACAGGGGTGGCTAACGAGCAGTACTTC. Translated, it gives CASSTGTGTGVANEQYF. The full variable domain, with the rest looked up from reference TRBV5-1 and TRBJ2-7, is KAGVTQTPRYLIKTRGQQVTLSCSPISGHRSVSWYQQTPGQGLQFLFEYFSETQRNKGNFPGRFSGRQFSNSRSEMNVSTLELGDSALYLCASSTGTGTGVANEQYFGPGTRLTVT.

This chain joins TRBV6-5 and TRBJ1-1, with D possibly matching TRBD1 (5 bases). In germline, CDR1 is MNHEY, CDR2 SVGAGI. The CDR3 loop spans 14 amino acids. V lost 4 bases and J lost 6, with 15 bases in between. As DNA, the CDR3 is TGTGCCAGCAGTTCTCAGGGCAGGGTCCCTGAAGCTTTCTTT. Its protein is CASSSQGRVPEAFF.

This clone turned up a few times. V gene TRBV5-1 combines with J gene TRBJ1-2; the D is unclear. CDR1 is SGHRS, CDR2 YFSETQ, per germline. The ends were cut back, 4 bases at V and 7 bases at J, with 17 bases in the middle. There are 14 residues in the CDR3. CDR3 nucleotide sequence: TGCGCCAGCAGCCTCGAGTATGAGGGCTCTGGCTACACCTTC. Translating gives CASSLEYEGSGYTF.

The genes are TRBV5-1 and TRBJ2-3, with 15 bases matching TRBD2. The CDR3 extends over 19 amino acids. J was trimmed by 0 bases and V by 4 bases; bases with no gene match: 9. Germline CDR1 reads SGHRS; CDR2 reads YFSETQ. CDR3 coding DNA: TGCGCCAGCAGCGGGGGACTAGCGGGGGGCCCCATAAGCACAGATACGCAGTATTTT. This translates into CASSGGLAGGPISTDTQYF. Looking up the rest from reference TRBV5-1 and TRBJ2-3 gives the full variable domain: KAGVTQTPRYLIKTRGQQVTLSCSPISGHRSVSWYQQTPGQGLQFLFEYFSETQRNKGNFPGRFSGRQFSNSRSEMNVSTLELGDSALYLCASSGGLAGGPISTDTQYFGPGTRLTVL.

The chain links TRBV9 to TRBJ2-2, with D perhaps matching TRBD1 or TRBD2 (5 bases each). Germline CDR1 is SGDLS and CDR2 is YYNGEE. Trimming removed 3 bases from V and 7 bases from J, with 19 bases in between. The length of the CDR3 is 16 residues. The CDR3 DNA is TGTGCCAGCAGCGCCGAGGGCCAGGGTAGAGTCGGGGAGCTGTTTTTT. Amino acid sequence: CASSAEGQGRVGELFF.

V usage is TRBV10-1 and J usage is TRBJ2-5; maybe TRBD1 (6 bases). Between the trimmed V and J ends, which lost 4 bases and 4 bases, there was a span of 13 bases. The CDR3 spans 14 residues. Germline lookup yields CDR1 WNHNN and CDR2 SYGVQD (reference sequence). The CDR3 coding sequence is TGCGCCAGCAGTGCGGGACAATACAGAGAGACCCAGTACTTC. Residues: CASSAGQYRETQYF.

The rearrangement links TRBV28 to TRBJ1-5; 8 bases line up with TRBD1. J lost 4 bases, V lost 6 bases, and 2 bases had no gene match. Germline V gives CDR1 MDHEN, CDR2 SYDVKM. The CDR3 loop spans 13 amino acids. This CDR3 is CASRDRVNQPQHF. The CDR3 nucleotides are TGTGCCAGCAGGGACAGGGTTAATCAGCCCCAGCATTTT.

This sequence joins TRBV4-2 and TRBJ2-7; 7 bases fit TRBD1. This CDR3 comprises 17 residues. CDR1 is LGHNA and CDR2 is YNFKEQ in the germline V gene. With 0 bases clipped from V and 2 bases from J, the junction kept 10 bases outside the gene matches. The CDR3 coding sequence is TGTGCCAGCAGCCAAGACCCCACACCGGGACAGCCCTACGAGCAGTACTTC. It codes for CASSQDPTPGQPYEQYF.

The chain carries TRBV11-2 and TRBJ2-7, with a possible D match to TRBD1 (6 bases). The germline V gene encodes CDR1 SGHAT and CDR2 FQNNGV. V was cut by 1 base and J by 2 bases, with 9 bases left in between. This CDR3 region has 14 residues. CDR3 region: CASSLGTVTYEQYF. In nucleotides, the CDR3 is TGTGCCAGCAGCTTAGGGACAGTTACCTACGAGCAGTACTTC.

This clone occurred once. The CDR3 bases are TGTGCCAGCAGTCCCGATTGGGACAGGGGAATTTACGAGCAGTACTTC. Translated, it gives CASSPDWDRGIYEQYF. V is TRBV28 and J is TRBJ2-7; 10 nucleotides line up with TRBD1. Germline CDR1 MDHEN, CDR2 SYDVKM. The CDR3 loop spans 16 amino acids. V lost 5 bases, J lost 4 bases, and 11 bases stayed unmatched.

The chain uses TRBV28 and TRBJ2-7; D is unclear. V was shortened by 2 bases and J by 5 bases, with 13 bases between the two germline ends. Germline V gene sequence: CDR1 MDHEN, CDR2 SYDVKM. This CDR3 has 14 residues. The CDR3 reads CASSLAGPFHEQYF. The CDR3 coding sequence is TGTGCCAGCAGTTTAGCAGGCCCCTTCCACGAGCAGTACTTC.

The chain uses TRBV28 and TRBJ1-5, with TRBD1 matching over 9 bases. Germline assignment: CDR1 MDHEN and CDR2 SYDVKM. With 5 bases clipped from V and 3 bases from J, the junction kept 5 bases outside the gene matches. The CDR3 is 15 amino acids. The CDR3: CASSPGQGFNQPQHF. The CDR3 nucleotides read TGTGCCAGCAGTCCGGGACAGGGCTTCAATCAGCCCCAGCATTTT.

This clone was counted once. V and J are TRBV5-8 and TRBJ1-5; the D gene is possibly TRBD1 (5 bases). CDR1 is SGHTS, CDR2 YDEGEE, per germline. This CDR3 comprises 17 residues. The V and J ends lost 4 bases and 3 bases respectively, with 20 bases between them. This chain's CDR3 is CASSLRGGSGNNQPQHF. In DNA, the CDR3 is TGTGCCAGCAGCCTACGGGGCGGCTCGGGAAACAATCAGCCCCAGCATTTT.

The CDR3 bases are TGCGCCAGCAGTGGGCAGGCCTACGAGCAGTACTTC. Amino acids: CASSGQAYEQYF. The V gene is TRBV10-2, the J gene TRBJ2-7; D is uncertain. The ends were cut back, 4 bases at V and 2 bases at J, with 6 bases in the middle. Germline CDR1 and CDR2: WSHSY and SAAADI. This CDR3 is built from 12 residues.

The chain uses TRBV5-5 and TRBJ1-3; no clear D gene. Germline loops: CDR1 SGHKS, CDR2 YYEKEE (reference sequence). The CDR3 is made up of 18 amino acids. The V end was cut by 1 base, the J end by 2 bases, with 19 bases between. In DNA form, the CDR3 reads TGTGCCAGCAGCTTGATGTTCGGAGGGTCTGCTCCTGGAAACACCATATATTTT. Translation gives CASSLMFGGSAPGNTIYF.

CDR3 residues: CSVKSVGGGSYNEQFF. The DNA of the CDR3 is TGCAGCGTTAAATCTGTGGGGGGTGGCTCCTACAATGAGCAGTTCTTC. The V call is TRBV29-1, the J call TRBJ2-1, with a weak D call TRBD2 (6 bases). The V end was cut by 5 bases, the J end by 0 bases, with 17 bases between. CDR3 length: 16 residues. Germline V gene sequence: CDR1 SQVTM, CDR2 ANQGSEA.

The rearrangement uses TRBV29-1 and TRBJ2-2, with no clear D. This CDR3 is built from 12 residues. Germline-derived CDR1 and CDR2 are SQVTM and ANQGSEA. Trimming removed 4 bases at V and 5 bases at J, with 8 bases between. CDR3 coding DNA: TGCAGCGTTGTTAAGGGAACCGGGGAGCTGTTTTTT. Encoded protein: CSVVKGTGELFF.

This chain connects TRBV3-1 (or the pseudogene TRBV3-2) to TRBJ2-7; D gene ambiguous. The CDR3 extends over 14 amino acids. V shed 4 bases and J shed 1 base, with 11 bases lying between them. Germline CDR1 is LGHDT and CDR2 is YNNKEL (reference sequence). For the CDR3, the DNA is TGTGCCAGCAGCCGCACCGTGGGATCCTACGAGCAGTACTTC. It codes for CASSRTVGSYEQYF.